One sample yielded the 31 T cell receptor beta chains listed below, sequenced in a study of T cell responses to AZD1222 COVID-19 vaccine. Sequenced by immunoSEQ multiplex PCR; TCRdb stores in-frame clones only, minus some. The sample records 150,000 to 250,000 clones, approximately 91% being singletons. The source was peripheral blood, collected 28 days after the second AZD1222 dose. The receptors were sampled from an adult who received the AZD1222 COVID-19 vaccine.

The chain recombines TRBV4-1 with TRBJ1-6; D gene unclear. The V and J ends lost 6 bases and 10 bases respectively, with 13 bases between them. CDR1 and CDR2 from the germline V gene are MGHRA and YSYEKL. This CDR3 spans 13 amino acids. The CDR3 nucleotides are TGCGCCAGCAGTCCCATAGGAGAATCACCCCTCCACTTT. Protein: CASSPIGESPLHF.

J is TRBJ2-1 and V is TRBV11-1; D tentatively fits TRBD1 or TRBD2 (6 bases each). The CDR3 length is 14 residues. Germline V gene lookup returns CDR1 SGHAT and CDR2 FQDESV (reference sequence). V lost 8 bases and J 6 bases, leaving 17 bases between the germline ends. DNA for the CDR3: TGTGCCAGCGCCGGGGGCGCGGACAGCAATGAGCAGTTCTTC. This gives the protein CASAGGADSNEQFF.

The chain recombines TRBV9 with TRBJ2-2; 11 nucleotides agree with TRBD1. V was pared by 5 bases and J by 7 bases, with 4 bases of the junction left unmatched. This CDR3 region has 14 residues. CDR1 is SGDLS, CDR2 YYNGEE, per germline. The CDR3 reads CASRGQGVGGELFF. The CDR3 bases are TGTGCCAGCAGGGGACAGGGGGTTGGCGGGGAGCTGTTTTTT.

Notes on this clone: Other DNA sequences of this sample code for an identical CDR3. This chain connects TRBV28 to TRBJ2-2; tentatively, D is TRBD2 (7 bases). V dropped 3 bases and J dropped 6 bases, with 8 bases sitting between them. CDR3 length equals 13 residues. Germline V gives CDR1 MDHEN, CDR2 SYDVKM. The CDR3 nucleotides read TGTGCCAGCAGTTTGGGGGGGCCCGGGGAGCTGTTTTTT. Protein product: CASSLGGPGELFF.

V gene TRBV19 combines with J gene TRBJ2-2; 7 nucleotides agree with TRBD2. This CDR3 contains 13 residues. Looked up from germline, CDR1 is LNHDA and CDR2 is SQIVND (reference sequence). After removal of 7 bases from V and 4 bases from J, the junction contained 3 bases not matched to a gene. The CDR3, as DNA: TGTGCCAGTACGGGGACTACCACCGGGGAGCTGTTTTTT. As protein: CASTGTTTGELFF.

This clone was recorded once. In DNA form, the CDR3 reads TGTGCCAGCAGCCCCCTTAATGAACCTCAGCCCCAGCATTTT. Translation: CASSPLNEPQPQHF. The chain links TRBV11-2 to TRBJ1-5, with unresolved D. CDR1 is SGHAT and CDR2 is FQNNGV in the germline V gene. The V end lost 5 bases, the J end lost 6 bases, and 14 bases lay between the germline ends. CDR3 length equals 14 residues.

The V gene is TRBV20-1, the J gene TRBJ1-1; 7 bases are a match to TRBD1. Per germline, CDR1 DFQATT and CDR2 SNEGSKA (reference sequence). V trimming: 6 bases; J trimming: 11 bases; junction bases outside the gene matches: 6. CDR3 size: 10 residues. The CDR3: CSATRGGAFF. DNA for the CDR3: TGCAGTGCGACCAGGGGGGGGGCTTTCTTT.

In this sample, this clone turned up once. This chain connects TRBV10-1 to TRBJ2-2; D gene ambiguous. Germline values: CDR1 WNHNN, CDR2 SYGVQD (reference sequence). V was pared by 0 bases and J by 6 bases, with 8 bases between. The CDR3 extends over 14 amino acids. The CDR3 spells CASSESPGAGELFF. CDR3 DNA: TGCGCCAGCAGTGAGTCCCCTGGGGCCGGGGAGCTGTTTTTT.

The chain joins TRBV28 to TRBJ1-2; no firm D call. Germline CDR1 is MDHEN and CDR2 is SYDVKM. Trimming took 4 bases from V and 5 from J, leaving 11 bases between them. This CDR3 has 13 amino acids. Written as DNA, the CDR3 is TGTGCCAGCAGTTCCCCTTTTAGGTATGGCTACACCTTC. Its translation: CASSSPFRYGYTF.

This chain links TRBV9 with TRBJ2-3; 9 bases are a match to TRBD2. The CDR3 spans 18 residues. Trimming cost V 3 bases and J 2 bases; bases outside gene matches: 13. CDR1 and CDR2 (germline): SGDLS, YYNGEE. The CDR3 sequence: CASSAPRLAGLSTDTQYF. The CDR3 DNA reads TGTGCCAGCAGCGCCCCTCGTCTAGCGGGACTGTCCACAGATACGCAGTATTTT.

The rearrangement uses TRBV6-5 and TRBJ1-2; perhaps TRBD1 as D (6 bases). Germline CDR1 is MNHEY and CDR2 is SVGAGI. The V gene lost 4 bases and the J gene lost 2 bases, with 17 bases spanning the gap. The CDR3 runs 16 residues. Here the CDR3 DNA reads TGTGCCAGCAGTTTAACGACAGGACGACGGAACTATGGCTACACCTTC. It encodes CASSLTTGRRNYGYTF.

The chain has TRBV6-2 or TRBV6-3 and TRBJ1-1; possibly TRBD1 for D (5 bases). Per germline, CDR1 MNHEY and CDR2 SVGEGT. With 4 bases removed from V and 6 bases from J, the gap between germline ends came to 9 bases. CDR3 length: 12 amino acids. This chain's CDR3 is CASSLGTSEAFF. For the CDR3, the DNA is TGTGCCAGCAGTTTAGGGACTTCTGAAGCTTTCTTT.

The CDR3 bases are TGTGCCAGCAGCTCCCCATTACTAGCGGGAGGCCCCTACGAGCAGTACTTC. The encoded protein is CASSSPLLAGGPYEQYF. This chain joins TRBV3-1 (or the pseudogene TRBV3-2) and TRBJ2-7; 12 bases are shared with TRBD2. Germline lookup yields CDR1 LGHDT and CDR2 YNNKEL (reference sequence). This CDR3 has 17 residues. After removal of 5 bases from V and 2 bases from J, the junction contained 10 bases not matched to a gene.

This clone was recorded once. The chain recombines TRBV5-8 with TRBJ1-1; D gene uncertain. Trimming shortened V by 6 bases and J by 7 bases, and 7 bases separated the two germline ends. Germline CDR1 and CDR2: SGHTS and YDEGEE. There are 10 residues in the CDR3. The CDR3, as DNA: TGTGCCAGCAACCCAGGTGAAGCTTTCTTT. Translated: CASNPGEAFF.

The sample holds one count of this clone. The chain links TRBV6-5 to TRBJ1-6; no clear D. Trimming left V 7 bases short and J 8 bases short, with 18 bases between. Germline lookup yields CDR1 MNHEY and CDR2 SVGAGI. The CDR3 totals 15 residues. CDR3 sequence (DNA): TGTGCCAGCACCTTCCTCGCGAGGGCGCATTCACCCCTCCACTTT. This encodes CASTFLARAHSPLHF.

The chain carries TRBV10-3 and TRBJ2-1; 12 nucleotides align to TRBD2. This CDR3 contains 15 residues. Germline V CDR1 and CDR2: ENHRY, SYGVKD. V shed 3 bases and J 9 bases; nucleotides not matched to a gene: 6. As DNA, the CDR3 is TGTGCCATCAGTGAAGGGACTAGCGGGTATGCTGAGCAGTTCTTC. It is translated as CAISEGTSGYAEQFF.

This clone was seen just once. The chain carries TRBV7-3 and TRBJ2-1; TRBD2 aligns across 7 bases. CDR3 size: 16 residues. Per the germline V gene, CDR1 is SGHTA and CDR2 is FQGTGA. The V gene end was trimmed by 2 bases and the J gene end by 2 bases; junction bases not matched to a gene: 6. DNA for the CDR3: TGTGCCAGCAGCTTACCCCAGCGGGGAGCCTACAATGAGCAGTTCTTC. Translating gives CASSLPQRGAYNEQFF.

This clone appeared a single time. J is TRBJ1-2 and V is TRBV6-6, with D possibly matching TRBD1 (6 bases). Per germline, CDR1 MNHNY and CDR2 SVGAGI (reference sequence). V shed 6 bases and J shed 0 bases, with 11 bases lying between them. This CDR3 has 14 amino acids. The CDR3 reads CASRDSRTNYGYTF. DNA for the CDR3: TGTGCCAGCAGGGACAGCAGAACTAACTATGGCTACACCTTC.

The chain couples TRBV28 to TRBJ1-6, with no clear D. Trimming cost V 2 bases and J 7 bases, with 6 bases left between them. Per the germline V gene, CDR1 is MDHEN and CDR2 is SYDVKM. The CDR3 contains 13 residues. DNA for the CDR3: TGTGCCAGCAGTTTAAACCAGAATTCACCCCTCCACTTT. Protein product: CASSLNQNSPLHF.

The chain has TRBV5-4 and TRBJ1-4, with TRBD1 as a possible D gene (5 bases). Germline-derived CDR1 and CDR2 are SGHNT and YYREEE (reference sequence). Deletions cut 1 base from V and 4 bases from J, with 11 bases between. The CDR3 extends over 15 amino acids. CDR3 nucleotides: TGTGCCAGCAGCTTGTGGCGGGACGGTAATGAAAAACTGTTTTTT. Translation gives CASSLWRDGNEKLFF.

To note about this clone: In the same sample, other DNA sequences code for this CDR3. The rearrangement joins TRBV7-2 to TRBJ1-5; 7 bases align to TRBD1. V was clipped by 5 bases and J by 6 bases; unmatched bases: 7. CDR1 and CDR2 from the germline V gene are SGHTA and FQGNSA. CDR3 length equals 14 residues. In DNA form, the CDR3 reads TGTGCCAGCAGCCCACGACAGGGAAGTCAGCCCCAGCATTTT. It is translated as CASSPRQGSQPQHF.

In its sample, this clone was seen a few times. The chain is built from TRBV28 and TRBJ1-1; perhaps TRBD1 as D (6 bases). This CDR3 region has 13 residues. V lost 7 bases to trimming and J lost 6 bases, with 15 bases between them. Germline lookup yields CDR1 MDHEN and CDR2 SYDVKM. Here the CDR3 reads CASTRNRVAEAFF. As DNA, the CDR3 is TGTGCCAGCACCCGAAACAGGGTGGCTGAAGCTTTCTTT.

In DNA form, the CDR3 reads TGCGCCAGCAGCCCGACGGGGCCCCAACCTCCTAGCACAGATACGCAGTATTTT. Residues: CASSPTGPQPPSTDTQYF. The chain joins TRBV5-1 to TRBJ2-3, with D perhaps matching TRBD1 or TRBD2 (5 bases each). Germline lookup yields CDR1 SGHRS and CDR2 YFSETQ. The CDR3 totals 18 residues. V lost 4 bases, J lost 0 bases, and 21 bases lay in between.

This chain uses TRBV7-9 with TRBJ1-2; TRBD1 matches at 12 bases. The CDR3 runs to 14 residues. Germline CDR1 reads SEHNR; CDR2 reads FQNEAQ (reference sequence). Losses at the gene ends were 5 bases for V and 7 bases for J; bases not matched to a gene: 5. CDR3 nucleotide sequence: TGTGCCAGCAGCCCGGGACAGGGGGCGTTTGGCTACACCTTC. Translation gives CASSPGQGAFGYTF. The variable domain in full, with the rest retrieved from reference TRBV7-9 and TRBJ1-2, is DTGVSQNPRHKITKRGQNVTFRCDPISEHNRLYWYRQTLGQGPEFLTYFQNEAQLEKSRLLSDRFSAERPKGSFSTLEIQRTEQGDSAMYLCASSPGQGAFGYTFGSGTRLTVV.

The chain carries TRBV28 and TRBJ1-2; a possible D gene is TRBD1 (6 bases). Germline V gene data show CDR1 as MDHEN and CDR2 as SYDVKM. The V gene lost 3 bases and the J gene lost 8 bases, with 10 bases spanning the gap. The CDR3 length is 12 residues. The DNA of the CDR3 is TGTGCCAGCAGTTTTAGGGGGGGCGGCTACACCTTC. Amino acid sequence: CASSFRGGGYTF.

The rearrangement uses TRBV7-9 and TRBJ2-7; 10 bases agree with TRBD2. Trimming took 6 bases from V and 2 from J; bases not matched to a gene: 7. CDR3 length: 15 residues. The germline V gene has CDR1 SEHNR and CDR2 FQNEAQ (reference sequence). CDR3 in DNA: TGTGCCAGCAGTCGCACCGGGACTAGCGCCTACGAGCAGTACTTC. Amino acid sequence: CASSRTGTSAYEQYF.

The chain employs TRBV11-3 and TRBJ2-1; D remains ambiguous. Germline V gene data show CDR1 as SGHNT and CDR2 as YENEEA. This CDR3 comprises 12 residues. Between the trimmed V and J ends, which lost 3 bases and 5 bases, there was a span of 5 bases. CDR3 amino acids: CASSFSDNEQFF. CDR3 sequence (DNA): TGTGCCAGCAGCTTTTCCGACAATGAGCAGTTCTTC.

The CDR3 loop reads CSATQETQYF. The CDR3 nucleotides read TGCAGTGCTACCCAAGAGACCCAGTACTTC. The chain uses TRBV20-1 and TRBJ2-5; D unresolved. The CDR3 extends over 10 amino acids. The V and J ends lost 4 bases and 1 base respectively, with 1 base between them. The germline V gene has CDR1 DFQATT and CDR2 SNEGSKA (reference sequence).

V usage is TRBV30 and J usage is TRBJ2-7; TRBD2 agrees at 13 bases. Trimming at V came to 1 base and at J to 3 bases, leaving 6 bases not matched to a gene. Looked up from germline, CDR1 is GTSNPN and CDR2 is SVGIG (reference sequence). CDR3 length equals 16 residues. The CDR3 is CAWSGLAGGLVYEQYF. The CDR3 DNA reads TGTGCCTGGAGTGGACTAGCGGGAGGTTTGGTCTACGAGCAGTACTTC.

This clone was observed a handful of times. The genes are TRBV7-2 and TRBJ1-2; D ambiguous. This CDR3 is 15 amino acids long. The germline gives CDR1 SGHTA, CDR2 FQGNSA. V lost 1 base to trimming and J lost 8 bases, with 17 bases between them. The CDR3 bases are TGTGCCAGCAGCTTAGTCGGTGACCGTCCTCGAGGCTACACCTTC. Translated, it gives CASSLVGDRPRGYTF. Combining the CDR3 with reference TRBV7-2 and TRBJ1-2 gives the whole variable domain GAGVSQSPSNKVTEKGKDVELRCDPISGHTALYWYRQSLGQGLEFLIYFQGNSAPDKSGLPSDRFSAERTGGSVSTLTIQRTQQEDSAVYLCASSLVGDRPRGYTFGSGTRLTVV.

This clone was detected only once. This CDR3 is CAWRWGEAYEQYF. CDR3 bases: TGTGCCTGGAGATGGGGGGAAGCCTACGAGCAGTACTTC. The V call is TRBV30, the J call TRBJ2-7; TRBD2 might be the D (6 bases). CDR3 length: 13 residues. CDR1 is GTSNPN, CDR2 SVGIG, per germline (reference sequence). Trimming removed 3 bases from V and 2 bases from J, with 11 bases in between.